These 20 T cell receptor beta chains were sequenced from one sample in a study of beta chain features in type 1 diabetes (dated by TCRdb to between 2017 and 2018). Preparation of the library involved the immunoSEQ multiplex PCR assay. The entire amount of isolated RNA was reverse transcribed using the High Capacity cDNA Reverse Transcription Kit, so the sequenced TCRB transcripts were expressed ones. TCRdb mirrors the immuneACCESS table, restricted to in-frame sequences. Some clones are absent from its copies; in checked studies, under half trace to an unresolved V gene, and the reason for the others is unknown. Counted in this sample were 360,000 or so clones; roughly a fifth of them appeared once. Jointly, the top ten make up around 0.04% of the sample. Material for sequencing was naive CD4+ T cells from blood. The cell subset or site label, as the study defines it: true naive CD4+ T cells. All receptors derive from a woman between 18 and 30 years old in good health.

The rearrangement links TRBV19 to TRBJ2-1; possibly TRBD2 for D (5 bases). From germline, CDR1 is LNHDA and CDR2 SQIVND (reference sequence). The V end was cut by 6 bases, the J end by 2 bases, with 14 bases between. The CDR3 covers 15 residues. The chain's CDR3 is CASSFRDGAYNEQFF. Here the CDR3 DNA reads TGTGCCAGTAGCTTCCGTGACGGGGCCTACAATGAGCAGTTCTTC.

The sample holds a few counts of this clone. V is TRBV9 and J is TRBJ1-2; 7 bases are shared with TRBD1. Germline trimming cut 5 bases from V and 4 bases from J; bases unmatched to any gene: 5. Germline CDR1 reads SGDLS; CDR2 reads YYNGEE. CDR3 length: 13 amino acids. CDR3 residues: CASRGTDFYGYTF. CDR3 DNA: TGTGCCAGCAGAGGGACAGATTTCTATGGCTACACCTTC.

The chain couples TRBV5-4 to TRBJ1-2; unclear D gene. The CDR3 runs 13 residues. Trimming took off 1 base at V and 3 bases at J, with 7 bases between the two ends. Germline lookup yields CDR1 SGHNT and CDR2 YYREEE (reference sequence). This CDR3 reads CASSLTAYYGYTF. CDR3 coding DNA: TGTGCCAGCAGCTTGACAGCCTACTATGGCTACACCTTC.

The chain has TRBV18 and TRBJ2-1, with TRBD2 identical over 10 bases. This CDR3 comprises 16 residues. Germline CDR1 is KGHSH and CDR2 is LQKENI. Trimming at V came to 3 bases and at J to 3 bases, leaving 5 bases not matched to a gene. The CDR3 reads CASSPSGGAFYNEQFF. The CDR3 DNA reads TGTGCCAGCTCACCGAGCGGGGGGGCCTTCTACAATGAGCAGTTCTTC. The full variable domain, with the rest looked up from reference TRBV18 and TRBJ2-1, is NAGVMQNPRHLVRRRGQEARLRCSPMKGHSHVYWYRQLPEEGLKFMVYLQKENIIDESGMPKERFSAEFPKEGPSILRIQQVVRGDSAAYFCASSPSGGAFYNEQFFGPGTRLTVL.

This clone was counted at least ten times. The chain joins TRBV23-1 to TRBJ2-2; perhaps TRBD1 as D (6 bases). TRBV23-1 is identified as an open reading frame with a role that is uncertain. The V gene lost 0 bases and the J gene lost 2 bases, with 10 bases spanning the gap. The length of the CDR3 is 16 residues. CDR3 DNA sequence: TGCGCCAGCAGTCAATCAGGACAGAGTAACACCGGGGAGCTGTTTTTT. Its protein is CASSQSGQSNTGELFF.

The rearrangement links TRBV30 to TRBJ1-2; maybe TRBD1 (6 bases). The germline CDR1 and CDR2 sequences are GTSNPN and SVGIG (reference sequence). Trimming took off 8 bases at V and 5 bases at J, with 21 bases between the two ends. CDR3 size: 14 residues. CDR3 region: CAQGSPPGDYGYTF. CDR3 DNA sequence: TGTGCCCAAGGGTCCCCGCCAGGGGATTATGGCTACACCTTC.

This chain joins TRBV19 and TRBJ2-2; D call uncertain. The CDR3 is 18 residues long. Per the germline V gene, CDR1 is LNHDA and CDR2 is SQIVND (reference sequence). Trimming pared 1 base from V and 0 bases from J, leaving 15 bases between. The CDR3 bases are TGTGCCAGTAGTATAGCTTGGCGGAAAGGCTCGAACACCGGGGAGCTGTTTTTT. Protein: CASSIAWRKGSNTGELFF.

This clone showed up just a few times. This chain joins TRBV30 and TRBJ1-5; 9 nucleotides agree with TRBD1. Germline CDR1 and CDR2: GTSNPN and SVGIG (reference sequence). CDR3 length: 14 amino acids. Trimming removed 5 bases from V and 7 bases from J; junction bases left unmatched: 9. The CDR3 sequence: CAWGTGRRGQPQHF. CDR3 DNA sequence: TGTGCCTGGGGGACAGGGAGGAGGGGGCAGCCCCAGCATTTT.

The rearrangement links TRBV29-1 to TRBJ1-1; D not certain. CDR1 is SQVTM and CDR2 is ANQGSEA in the germline V gene. The CDR3 contains 11 residues. Trimming removed 0 bases from V and 9 bases from J, with 8 bases in between. The CDR3: CSVEDVQKAFF. Written as DNA, the CDR3 is TGCAGCGTTGAAGATGTCCAGAAAGCTTTCTTT.

The rearrangement links TRBV4-2 to TRBJ1-3; no reliable D call. Trimming removed 0 bases from V and 0 bases from J, with 12 bases in between. Germline V gives CDR1 LGHNA, CDR2 YNFKEQ. This CDR3 is 17 amino acids long. CDR3 region: CASSQEWRDYSGNTIYF. DNA of the CDR3: TGTGCCAGCAGCCAAGAGTGGCGGGATTACTCTGGAAACACCATATATTTT.

This clone occurred a few times. CDR3 DNA: TGTGCCTGGTCGGACCGGGGCACTGAAGCTTTCTTT. It codes for CAWSDRGTEAFF. The chain links TRBV30 to TRBJ1-1; D remains unclear. This CDR3 contains 12 residues. CDR1 and CDR2 from the germline V gene are GTSNPN and SVGIG (reference sequence). Trimming pared 5 bases from V and 4 bases from J, leaving 11 bases between. The variable domain in full, completed from reference TRBV30 and TRBJ1-1, reads SQTIHQWPATLVQPVGSPLSLECTVEGTSNPNLYWYRQAAGRGLQLLFYSVGIGQISSEVPQNLSASRPQDRQFILSSKKLLLSDSGFYLCAWSDRGTEAFFGQGTRLTVV.

This clone showed up just a few times. V usage is TRBV5-1 and J usage is TRBJ2-7, with TRBD2 matching over 12 bases. The CDR3 loop spans 16 amino acids. Trimming removed 4 bases from V and 2 bases from J; junction bases left unmatched: 7. Germline V gives CDR1 SGHRS, CDR2 YFSETQ. This CDR3 reads CASSLQLAGGPYEQYF. The CDR3 bases are TGCGCCAGCAGCCTCCAGCTAGCGGGAGGGCCCTACGAGCAGTACTTC.

This clone appeared a few times. V gene TRBV4-1 combines with J gene TRBJ1-5, with 7 bases fitting TRBD1. Germline CDR1 reads MGHRA; CDR2 reads YSYEKL. The length of the CDR3 is 17 residues. The V segment lost 4 bases and the J segment 2 bases; nucleotides outside the gene matches: 11. CDR3 nucleotides: TGCGCCAGCAGCCCTCTTGCGAGGGGGCAGGGCAATCAGCCCCAGCATTTT. Its protein product is CASSPLARGQGNQPQHF.

The chain links TRBV5-1 to TRBJ1-1; no clear D. The CDR3 contains 15 residues. V lost 0 bases and J 3 bases, leaving 12 bases between the germline ends. Germline V gives CDR1 SGHRS, CDR2 YFSETQ. The CDR3 bases are TGCGCCAGCAGCTTGGTAGGAGCGACGGACACTGAAGCTTTCTTT. It encodes CASSLVGATDTEAFF.

The chain recombines TRBV2 with TRBJ1-2, with TRBD1 as a possible D gene (6 bases). The CDR3 is 14 residues long. The V gene's germline CDR1 is SNHLY and CDR2 FYNNEI. The V and J ends lost 4 bases and 3 bases respectively, with 12 bases between them. The CDR3 DNA sequence: TGTGCCAGCAGTGTAACAGGGAGGGACTATGGCTACACCTTC. It yields the protein CASSVTGRDYGYTF.

This clone was detected only a few times. The V call is TRBV7-8, the J call TRBJ2-7, with TRBD1 matching over 8 bases. The germline V gene encodes CDR1 SGHVS and CDR2 FQNEAQ. The CDR3 has 14 residues. J was trimmed by 4 bases and V by 5 bases; bases with no gene match: 7. CDR3 loop: CASSNRTGTYEQYF. CDR3 coding DNA: TGTGCCAGCAGCAATAGGACAGGGACTTACGAGCAGTACTTC.

This clone was counted a few times. V and J are TRBV21-1 and TRBJ1-4; TRBD1 is the table's D call and was not checked against the DNA. TRBV21-1 is a known pseudogene. CDR3 size: 14 residues. CDR3 amino acids: CAQVGDTPNEKLFF. CDR3 in DNA: TGTGCCCAGGTGGGGGACACCCCGAATGAAAAACTGTTTTTT.

Only one count was recorded for this clone. The chain carries TRBV4-2 and TRBJ2-3; 12 nucleotides align to TRBD2. V was pared by 1 base and J by 4 bases, with 3 bases of the junction left unmatched. Germline V gene lookup returns CDR1 LGHNA and CDR2 YNFKEQ. CDR3 length: 16 amino acids. Written as DNA, the CDR3 is TGTGCCAGCAGCCAAGGACTAGCGGGGGTTGCAGATACGCAGTATTTT. It codes for CASSQGLAGVADTQYF.

This clone has a handful of counts. Other DNA sequences in this sample translate to the same CDR3. The chain employs TRBV2 and TRBJ2-6; tentative D call: TRBD2 (5 bases). Trimming shortened V by 2 bases and J by 2 bases, and 7 bases separated the two germline ends. The germline V gene has CDR1 SNHLY and CDR2 FYNNEI. The CDR3 totals 15 residues. The DNA for the CDR3 is TGTGCCAGCAGTGAAAGAGGGCCTGGGGCCAACGTCCTGACTTTC. This encodes CASSERGPGANVLTF. Filled out from reference TRBV2 and TRBJ2-6, the complete variable domain reads EPEVTQTPSHQVTQMGQEVILRCVPISNHLYFYWYRQILGQKVEFLVSFYNNEISEKSEIFDDQFSVERPDGSNFTLKIRSTKLEDSAMYFCASSERGPGANVLTFGAGSRLTVL.

The J gene is TRBJ1-5, the V gene TRBV4-2, with a possible D match to TRBD1 (6 bases). The CDR3 covers 17 residues. Germline V gene data show CDR1 as LGHNA and CDR2 as YNFKEQ. The V and J ends lost 0 bases and 4 bases respectively, with 16 bases between them. The CDR3 loop reads CASSQDLTGRPNQPQHF. The CDR3 nucleotides read TGTGCCAGCAGCCAAGATCTCACAGGGAGACCGAATCAGCCCCAGCATTTT.